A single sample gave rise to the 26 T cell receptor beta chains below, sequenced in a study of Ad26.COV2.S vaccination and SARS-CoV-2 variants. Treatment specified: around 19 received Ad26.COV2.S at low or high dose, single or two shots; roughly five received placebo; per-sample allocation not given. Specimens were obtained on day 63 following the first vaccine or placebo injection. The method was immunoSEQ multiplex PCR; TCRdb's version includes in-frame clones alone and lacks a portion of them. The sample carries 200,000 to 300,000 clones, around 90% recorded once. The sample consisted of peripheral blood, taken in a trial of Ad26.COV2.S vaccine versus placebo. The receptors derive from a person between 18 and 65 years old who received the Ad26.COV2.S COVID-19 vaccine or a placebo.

CDR3 nucleotides: TGCGCCAGCAGCCAACTGACTAGCGGGAGGTTATCCTACGAGCAGTACGTC. It codes for CASSQLTSGRLSYEQYV. The chain combines TRBV4-3 with TRBJ2-7, with TRBD2 matching over 13 bases. Germline values: CDR1 LGHNA, CDR2 YSLEER. The CDR3 contains 17 residues. V lost 2 bases, J lost 1 base, and 5 bases stayed unmatched.

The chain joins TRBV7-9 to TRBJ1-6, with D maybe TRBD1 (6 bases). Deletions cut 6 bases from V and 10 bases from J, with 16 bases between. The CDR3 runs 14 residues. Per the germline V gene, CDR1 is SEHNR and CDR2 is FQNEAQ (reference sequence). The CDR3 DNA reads TGTGCCAGCAGACCTACAGGGAATGTCTCACCCCTCCACTTT. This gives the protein CASRPTGNVSPLHF.

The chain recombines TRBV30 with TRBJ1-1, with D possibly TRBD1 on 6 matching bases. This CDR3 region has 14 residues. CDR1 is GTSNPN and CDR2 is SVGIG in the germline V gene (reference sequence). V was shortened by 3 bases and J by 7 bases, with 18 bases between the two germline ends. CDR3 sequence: CAWRSRQELFEAFF. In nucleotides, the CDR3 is TGTGCCTGGAGGAGCCGACAGGAACTCTTTGAAGCTTTCTTT.

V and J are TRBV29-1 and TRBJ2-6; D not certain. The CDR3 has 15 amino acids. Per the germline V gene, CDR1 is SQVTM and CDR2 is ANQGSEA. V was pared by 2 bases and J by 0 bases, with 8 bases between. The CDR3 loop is CSVESDPSGANVLTF. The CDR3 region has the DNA TGCAGCGTTGAATCAGATCCCTCTGGGGCCAACGTCCTGACTTTC.

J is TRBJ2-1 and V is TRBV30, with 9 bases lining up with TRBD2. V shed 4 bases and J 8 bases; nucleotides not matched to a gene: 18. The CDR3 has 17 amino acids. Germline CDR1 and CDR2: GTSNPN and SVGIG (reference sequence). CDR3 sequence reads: CAWKPLVESGRRHEQFF. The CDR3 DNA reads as TGTGCCTGGAAACCCCTAGTAGAGAGCGGGAGGCGTCATGAGCAGTTCTTC.

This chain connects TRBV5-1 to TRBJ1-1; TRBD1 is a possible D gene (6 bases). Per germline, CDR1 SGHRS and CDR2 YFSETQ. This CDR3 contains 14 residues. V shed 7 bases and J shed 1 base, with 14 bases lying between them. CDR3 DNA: TGCGCCAGCGCTACGGGACAAAAGAACACTGAAGCTTTCTTT. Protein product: CASATGQKNTEAFF.

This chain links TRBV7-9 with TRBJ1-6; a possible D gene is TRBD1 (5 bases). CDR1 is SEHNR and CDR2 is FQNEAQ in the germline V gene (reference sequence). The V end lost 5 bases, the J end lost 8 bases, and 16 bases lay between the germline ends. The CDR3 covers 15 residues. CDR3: CASSGSPGGHSPLHF. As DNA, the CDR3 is TGTGCCAGCAGCGGTTCCCCGGGGGGTCATTCACCCCTCCACTTT.

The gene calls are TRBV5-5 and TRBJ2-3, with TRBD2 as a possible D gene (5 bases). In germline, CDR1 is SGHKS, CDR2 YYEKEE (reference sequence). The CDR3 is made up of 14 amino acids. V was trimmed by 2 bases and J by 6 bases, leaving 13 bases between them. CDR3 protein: CASSFEGPRDTQYF. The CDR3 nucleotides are TGTGCCAGCAGCTTTGAGGGCCCGAGGGATACGCAGTATTTT.

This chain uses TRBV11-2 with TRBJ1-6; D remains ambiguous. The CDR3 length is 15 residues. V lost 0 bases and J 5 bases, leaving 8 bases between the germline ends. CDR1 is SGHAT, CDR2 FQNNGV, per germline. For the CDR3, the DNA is TGTGCCAGCAGCTTAGAAGGGCGTAATAATTCACCCCTCCACTTT. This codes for CASSLEGRNNSPLHF.

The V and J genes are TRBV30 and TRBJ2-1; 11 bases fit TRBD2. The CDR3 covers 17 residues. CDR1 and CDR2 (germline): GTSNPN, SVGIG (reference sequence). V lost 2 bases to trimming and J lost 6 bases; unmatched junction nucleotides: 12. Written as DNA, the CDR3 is TGTGCCTGGAGTTTTATCTCTAGCGGGAGGAGGGGCAATGAGCAGTTCTTC. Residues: CAWSFISSGRRGNEQFF.

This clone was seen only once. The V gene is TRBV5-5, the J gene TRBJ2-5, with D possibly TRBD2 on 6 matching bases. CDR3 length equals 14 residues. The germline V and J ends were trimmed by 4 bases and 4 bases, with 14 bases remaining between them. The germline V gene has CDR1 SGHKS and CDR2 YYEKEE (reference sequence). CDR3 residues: CASSGTWVTETQYF. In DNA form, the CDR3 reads TGTGCCAGCAGCGGGACTTGGGTGACAGAGACCCAGTACTTC. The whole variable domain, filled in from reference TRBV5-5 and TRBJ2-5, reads DAGVTQSPTHLIKTRGQQVTLRCSPISGHKSVSWYQQVLGQGPQFIFQYYEKEERGRGNFPDRFSARQFPNYSSELNVNALLLGDSALYLCASSGTWVTETQYFGPGTRLLVL.

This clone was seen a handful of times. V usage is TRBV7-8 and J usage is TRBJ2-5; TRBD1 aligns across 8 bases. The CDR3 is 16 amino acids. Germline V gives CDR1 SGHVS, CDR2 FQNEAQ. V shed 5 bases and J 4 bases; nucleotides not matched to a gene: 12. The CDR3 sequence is CASSPTGAGGVETQYF. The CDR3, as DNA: TGTGCCAGCAGCCCTACCGGTGCAGGGGGCGTAGAGACCCAGTACTTC.

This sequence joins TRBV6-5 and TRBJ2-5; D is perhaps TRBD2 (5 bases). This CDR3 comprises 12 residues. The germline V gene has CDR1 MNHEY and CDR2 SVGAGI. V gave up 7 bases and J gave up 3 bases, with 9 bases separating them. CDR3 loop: CASMRVEETQYF. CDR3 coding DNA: TGTGCCAGCATGCGGGTGGAAGAGACCCAGTACTTC.

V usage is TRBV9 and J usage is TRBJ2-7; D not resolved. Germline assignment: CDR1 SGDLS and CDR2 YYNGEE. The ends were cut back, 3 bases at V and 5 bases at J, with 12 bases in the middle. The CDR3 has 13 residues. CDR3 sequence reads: CASSALGWNEQYF. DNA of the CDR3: TGTGCCAGCAGCGCCCTGGGTTGGAACGAGCAGTACTTC.

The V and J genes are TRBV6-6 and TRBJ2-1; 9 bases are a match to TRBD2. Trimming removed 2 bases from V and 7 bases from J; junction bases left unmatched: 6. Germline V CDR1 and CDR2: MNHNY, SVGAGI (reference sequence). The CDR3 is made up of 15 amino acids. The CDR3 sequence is CASSYGLAGLNEQFF. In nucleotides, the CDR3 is TGTGCCAGCAGTTACGGGCTAGCGGGGTTGAATGAGCAGTTCTTC.

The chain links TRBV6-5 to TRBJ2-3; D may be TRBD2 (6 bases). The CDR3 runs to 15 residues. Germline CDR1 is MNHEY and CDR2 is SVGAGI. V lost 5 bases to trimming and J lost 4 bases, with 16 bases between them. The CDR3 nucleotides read TGTGCCAGCAGTCCCCCGGGGGTCATCCCAGATACGCAGTATTTT. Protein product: CASSPPGVIPDTQYF.

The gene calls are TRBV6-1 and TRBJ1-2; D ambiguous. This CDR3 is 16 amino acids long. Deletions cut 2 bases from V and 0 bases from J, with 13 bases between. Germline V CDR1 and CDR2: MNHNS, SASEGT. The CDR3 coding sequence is TGTGCCAGCAGTGAAAGGGTAGGCCCTCCTAACTATGGCTACACCTTC. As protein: CASSERVGPPNYGYTF.

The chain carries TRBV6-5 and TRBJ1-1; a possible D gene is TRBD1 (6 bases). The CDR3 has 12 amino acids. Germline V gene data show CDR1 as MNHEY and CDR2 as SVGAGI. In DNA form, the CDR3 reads TGTGCAGCGGGGGGGCTTGACACTGAAGCTTTCTTT. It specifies CAAGGLDTEAFF.

CDR3 residues: CAWSGDRRGYTF. The CDR3 nucleotides are TGTGCCTGGAGTGGGGACAGACGTGGCTACACCTTC. The chain has TRBV30 and TRBJ1-2, with 7 bases aligning to TRBD1. CDR3 size: 12 residues. The V and J ends lost 1 base and 7 bases, in that order; junction bases with no gene match: 3. The germline CDR1 and CDR2 sequences are GTSNPN and SVGIG (reference sequence).

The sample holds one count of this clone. In nucleotides, the CDR3 is TGTGCCAGCAGCCCCTCGACAGGGTCTGGAAACACCATATATTTT. Its translation is CASSPSTGSGNTIYF. J is TRBJ1-3 and V is TRBV11-3; 7 bases agree with TRBD1. The J segment lost 1 base and the V segment lost 5 bases, leaving 5 bases of the junction unmatched. Germline lookup yields CDR1 SGHNT and CDR2 YENEEA. The CDR3 runs to 15 residues.

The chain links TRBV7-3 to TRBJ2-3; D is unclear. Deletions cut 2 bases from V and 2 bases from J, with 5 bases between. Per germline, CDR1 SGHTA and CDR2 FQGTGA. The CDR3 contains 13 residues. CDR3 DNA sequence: TGTGCCAGCAGCTTAGCTTACACAGATACGCAGTATTTT. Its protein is CASSLAYTDTQYF.

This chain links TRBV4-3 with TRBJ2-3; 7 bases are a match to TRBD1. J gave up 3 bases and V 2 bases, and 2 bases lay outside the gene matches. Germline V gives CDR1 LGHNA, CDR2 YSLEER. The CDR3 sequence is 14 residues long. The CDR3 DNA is TGCGCCAGCAGCCAACGACAGGGAACAGATACGCAGTATTTT. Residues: CASSQRQGTDTQYF.

The chain's CDR3 is CASSLADSRTAQHF. DNA of the CDR3: TGTGCCAGCAGCTTAGCAGACAGCAGGACGGCCCAGCATTTT. The chain couples TRBV7-9 to TRBJ1-5; D may be TRBD1 (5 bases). This CDR3 has 14 residues. CDR1 is SEHNR, CDR2 FQNEAQ, per germline (reference sequence). V lost 0 bases to trimming and J lost 11 bases, with 14 bases between them. The full variable domain, in which reference TRBV7-9 and TRBJ1-5 provide the parts outside the CDR3, is DTGVSQNPRHKITKRGQNVTFRCDPISEHNRLYWYRQTLGQGPEFLTYFQNEAQLEKSRLLSDRFSAERPKGSFSTLEIQRTEQGDSAMYLCASSLADSRTAQHFGDGTRLSIL.

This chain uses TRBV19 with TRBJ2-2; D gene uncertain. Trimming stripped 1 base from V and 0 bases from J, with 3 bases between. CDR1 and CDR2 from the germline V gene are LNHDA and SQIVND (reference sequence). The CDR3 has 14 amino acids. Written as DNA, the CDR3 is TGTGCCAGTAGTATAGGTTCGAACACCGGGGAGCTGTTTTTT. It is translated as CASSIGSNTGELFF.

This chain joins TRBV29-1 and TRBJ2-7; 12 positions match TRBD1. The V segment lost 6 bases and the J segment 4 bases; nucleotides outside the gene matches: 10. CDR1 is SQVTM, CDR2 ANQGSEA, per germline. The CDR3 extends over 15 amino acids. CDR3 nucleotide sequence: TGCAGCGTCTACAAACCGGGACAGGGGGCATACGAGCAGTACTTC. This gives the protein CSVYKPGQGAYEQYF.

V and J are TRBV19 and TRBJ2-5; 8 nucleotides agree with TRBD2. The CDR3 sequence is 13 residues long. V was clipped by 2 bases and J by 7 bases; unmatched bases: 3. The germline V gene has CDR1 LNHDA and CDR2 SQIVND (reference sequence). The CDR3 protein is CASSISGSGTQYF. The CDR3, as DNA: TGTGCCAGTAGTATAAGCGGGAGTGGGACCCAGTACTTC.